Below, one TCR beta chain is given with its context. What it binds is unknown. This sample was included in a study of cytomegalovirus exposure and HLA in healthy donors. Whole-study results and caveats: Several top significant clusters appeared, in a later analysis, to be linked to common viral pathogens. Published work reported that the classifier diagnosed cytomegalovirus status with high specificity and sensitivity.

V shed 5 bases and J 3 bases; nucleotides not matched to a gene: 5. Per the germline V gene, CDR1 is SGHVS and CDR2 is FQNEAQ. The CDR3 is 16 residues long. PCR primers comprised 60 Vbeta and 13 Jbeta primers. Generated by immunoSEQ multiplex PCR, the TCRdb table keeps only in-frame clones and is missing some. The sample carries 210,000 or so clones, roughly four fifths recorded once. This TCR was recovered from a girl aged 10 to 17 in good health and CMV-seronegative. The chain combines TRBV7-8 with TRBJ1-6; 9 bases match TRBD1. The sequenced sample consisted of PBMCs. The CDR3 region has the DNA TGTGCCAGCAGCCCCGGGACAGGGTTCTATAATTCACCCCTCCACTTT. Translating gives CASSPGTGFYNSPLHF.